A single sample gave rise to the 5 T cell receptor beta chains below, sequenced in a study of cytomegalovirus exposure and HLA in healthy donors. 13 Jbeta primers and 60 Vbeta primers were used for the PCR. The repertoire was sequenced with immunoSEQ multiplex PCR; TCRdb's copy has only in-frame clones and lacks some. The table has tens of thousands of clones, around 78% seen once. Sequencing was performed on PBMCs. These receptors all come from a middle-aged man in good health and CMV-seronegative.

This clone was seen a handful of times. The chain combines TRBV7-9 with TRBJ1-5; 9 nucleotides agree with TRBD1. The germline CDR1 and CDR2 sequences are SEHNR and FQNEAQ (reference sequence). Trimming at V came to 5 bases and at J to 7 bases, leaving 12 bases not matched to a gene. This CDR3 comprises 16 residues. CDR3 amino acids: CASSHGQGPLKQPQHF. The DNA for the CDR3 is TGTGCCAGCAGCCACGGACAGGGGCCCCTGAAGCAGCCCCAGCATTTT.

This clone was detected a few times. The chain is built from TRBV29-1 and TRBJ1-6, with 8 positions matching TRBD1. The germline V gene encodes CDR1 SQVTM and CDR2 ANQGSEA. The CDR3 extends over 13 amino acids. V dropped 6 bases and J dropped 7; count of bases not matched to a gene: 5. The chain's CDR3 is CSVSQGGNSPLHF. CDR3 DNA: TGCAGCGTCTCACAGGGGGGAAATTCACCCCTCCACTTT.

V usage is TRBV27 and J usage is TRBJ2-7; D perhaps matches TRBD1 (5 bases). Germline CDR1 MNHEY, CDR2 SMNVEV (reference sequence). V was clipped by 3 bases and J by 6 bases, with 12 bases between them. This CDR3 is 13 amino acids long. CDR3 DNA sequence: TGTGCCAGCAGTTTCGACAGCCGGAGCGAGCAGTACTTC. As protein: CASSFDSRSEQYF.

The chain joins TRBV2 to TRBJ1-1, with 7 bases aligning to TRBD1. CDR3 length: 14 amino acids. With 7 bases clipped from V and 1 base from J, the junction kept 6 bases outside the gene matches. The germline V gene has CDR1 SNHLY and CDR2 FYNNEI. The CDR3 spells CASNPQGGNTEAFF. The CDR3 DNA reads as TGTGCCAGCAACCCCCAGGGGGGGAACACTGAAGCTTTCTTT.

The rearrangement links TRBV6-5 to TRBJ2-5; 9 nucleotides match TRBD2. V shed 5 bases and J 5 bases; nucleotides not matched to a gene: 9. The CDR3 loop spans 15 amino acids. CDR1 is MNHEY, CDR2 SVGAGI, per germline. This chain's CDR3 is CASSQIAGAMETQYF. The CDR3 DNA sequence: TGTGCCAGCAGTCAAATAGCGGGGGCCATGGAGACCCAGTACTTC.